This TCR beta chain emerged from a study of cytomegalovirus exposure and HLA in healthy donors. Points from the study as a whole: The authors listed 150 to 200 TCR beta chains as cytomegalovirus-associated. The sole available immune exposure information was CMV serostatus.

Note on this clone: What it recognizes is unknown.

The PCR ran on 60 Vbeta and 13 Jbeta primers. Produced via immunoSEQ multiplex PCR; TCRdb's table is partial and in-frame only. This table has some 180,000 clones, 76% appearing once. V was cut by 4 bases and J by 4 bases, with 15 bases left in between. In germline, CDR1 is SGHRS, CDR2 YFSETQ. The CDR3 has 14 residues. This receptor was obtained from a man younger than 35 in good health and CMV-seronegative. Sequencing input: PBMCs. V usage is TRBV5-1 and J usage is TRBJ2-7, with D possibly TRBD1 on 5 matching bases. The CDR3 loop is CASSPGARRYEQYF. CDR3 coding DNA: TGCGCCAGCAGCCCTGGGGCTAGAAGGTACGAGCAGTACTTC.